This T cell receptor (beta chain) was retrieved from a study of Graves' ophthalmopathy and Graves' hyperthyroidism. Germline V gene lookup returns CDR1 SNHLY and CDR2 FYNNEI. V shed 4 bases and J shed 3 bases, with 15 bases lying between them. The CDR3 extends over 16 amino acids. Diagnostic conclusions were grounded in clinical symptoms, serum thyroxine, TRAb, thyroid ultrasound and orbital computed tomography. The authors amplified TCR beta CDR3 regions from RNA transcripts. First-round RT-PCR with HTBI primers preceded a second-round multiplex PCR. TCRdb passed the multiplex PCR reads through MiXCR, listing each CDR3 protein once. The sample shows a few hundred thousand distinct CDR3 sequences, about 21% of them seen only once. Findings of the study overall: Separation of ophthalmopathy from stable hyperthyroidism was achieved by a 13-signature model, at roughly 90% sensitivity and 70% to 82% specificity.

About this clonotype itself: Its antigen is as yet unknown.

Sequencing was performed on peripheral blood. The receptor's source is a woman aged 18-29 years with stable Graves' hyperthyroidism. The chain employs TRBV2 and TRBJ2-2, with D perhaps TRBD1 (6 bases). CDR3 DNA: TGTGCCAGCAGTGGGGGACACCCAAGCTACACCGGGGAGCTGTTTTTT. The encoded protein is CASSGGHPSYTGELFF.